This TCR beta chain was retrieved from a study of immune cell composition in non-small cell lung cancer. Findings and caveats of the study: Overall clonality, unlike maximal tumour-associated clone frequency, did not predict TIL reactivity.

Notes on this clone: Its target is not known.

Germline lookup yields CDR1 SGHVS and CDR2 FQNEAQ. The CDR3 totals 17 residues. V trimming: 1 base; J trimming: 2 bases; junction bases outside the gene matches: 11. The table came from immunoSEQ multiplex PCR; TCRdb's copy has only in-frame clones and leaves some out. The repertoire has approximately 11,000 clones, around 65% of them found once; the top ten carry approximately 20%. Genomic DNA came from frozen unsorted single-cell suspensions. The V and J genes are TRBV7-8 and TRBJ2-7; the match to TRBD1 covers 7 bases. Sequencing input: lung tumor tissue. This receptor was taken from a human donor with non-small cell lung cancer. CDR3 DNA: TGTGCCAGCAGCTTAGGCTTTTATGGGACAGAGGCCTACGAGCAGTACTTC. Translated, it gives CASSLGFYGTEAYEQYF.